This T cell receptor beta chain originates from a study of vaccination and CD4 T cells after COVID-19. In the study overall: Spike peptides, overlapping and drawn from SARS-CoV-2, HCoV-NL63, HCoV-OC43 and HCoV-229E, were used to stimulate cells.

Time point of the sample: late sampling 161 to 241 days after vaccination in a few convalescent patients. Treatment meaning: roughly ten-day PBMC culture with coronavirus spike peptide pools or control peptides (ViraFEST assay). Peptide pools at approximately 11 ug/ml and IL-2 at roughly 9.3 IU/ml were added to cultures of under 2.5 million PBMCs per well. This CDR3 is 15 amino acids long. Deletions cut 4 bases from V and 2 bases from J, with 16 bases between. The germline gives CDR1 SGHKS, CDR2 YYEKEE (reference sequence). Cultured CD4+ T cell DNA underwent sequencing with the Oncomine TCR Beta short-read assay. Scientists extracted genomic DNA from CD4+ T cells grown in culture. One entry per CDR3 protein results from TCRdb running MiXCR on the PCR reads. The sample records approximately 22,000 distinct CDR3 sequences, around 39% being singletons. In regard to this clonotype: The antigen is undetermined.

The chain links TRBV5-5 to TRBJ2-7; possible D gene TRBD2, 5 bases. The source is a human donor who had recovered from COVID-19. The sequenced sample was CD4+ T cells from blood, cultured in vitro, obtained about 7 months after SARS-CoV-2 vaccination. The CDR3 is CASSVQTGITYEQYF. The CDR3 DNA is TGTGCCAGCAGCGTACAAACCGGGATTACCTACGAGCAGTACTTC.